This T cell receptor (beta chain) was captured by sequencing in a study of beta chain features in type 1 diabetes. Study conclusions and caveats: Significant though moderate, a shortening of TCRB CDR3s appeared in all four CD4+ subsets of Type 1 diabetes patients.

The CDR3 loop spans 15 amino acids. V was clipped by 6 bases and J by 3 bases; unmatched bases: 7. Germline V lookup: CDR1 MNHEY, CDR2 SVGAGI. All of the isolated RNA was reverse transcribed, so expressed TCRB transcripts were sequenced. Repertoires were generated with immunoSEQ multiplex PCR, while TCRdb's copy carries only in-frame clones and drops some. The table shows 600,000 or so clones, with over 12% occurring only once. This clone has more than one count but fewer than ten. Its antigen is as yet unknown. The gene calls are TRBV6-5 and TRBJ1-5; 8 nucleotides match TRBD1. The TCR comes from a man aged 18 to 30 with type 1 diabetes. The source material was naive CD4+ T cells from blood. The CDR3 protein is CASSPLGQANQPQHF. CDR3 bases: TGTGCCAGCAGCCCCCTGGGACAGGCCAATCAGCCCCAGCATTTT.